This TCR beta chain was found in a study of blood T cell repertoires in COVID-19. Looking at the study overall: The United States, Italy and Spain were the sources of the acute and convalescent COVID-19 samples. Sample material is recorded as cDNA or gDNA derived from T cells, B-cell-depleted T cells, or PBMCs.

Notes on this clone: Other DNA sequences in the sample encode the same CDR3.

This CDR3 region has 12 residues. V was pared by 3 bases and J by 4 bases, with 5 bases between. CDR1 is SGHDT, CDR2 YYEEEE, per germline. Original analysis: The authors estimated nucleated cell counts from reference gene primer amplification. TCRdb's copy holds only in-frame clones and misses some; the assay was immunoSEQ multiplex PCR. Clone size and the V and J calls come from that table; the DNA yielded D and trimming. Of around 180,000 clones listed, around 74% are singletons. The chain employs TRBV5-6 and TRBJ1-5; the D is unclear. The sequencing input was peripheral blood. This TCR came from a woman older than 75 with acute or convalescent COVID-19. For the CDR3, the DNA is TGTGCCAGCAGCTCAGGAAATCAGCCCCAGCATTTT. This gives the protein CASSSGNQPQHF.